This T cell receptor (beta chain) was sequenced during a study of cytomegalovirus exposure and HLA in healthy donors. The CDR3 is 18 residues long. CDR1 is MDHEN and CDR2 is SYDVKM in the germline V gene. The trim removed 6 bases at V and 2 bases at J, leaving 11 bases unmatched. 60 Vbeta and 13 Jbeta primers were used in PCR. TCRdb keeps only in-frame clones here, not all; method: immunoSEQ multiplex PCR. The data show over 80,000 clones, 65% to 80% seen once. Notes on the study in general: Cytomegalovirus association was assigned to more than 150 TCR beta chains. Most TCR sequences were rare, but some public TCRs occurred in many donors.

This clone turned up a few times. Its antigen is not known. The rearrangement joins TRBV28 to TRBJ2-3; TRBD2 matches at 13 bases. Sequenced input: PBMCs. The receptor's source is a man in his forties in good health and CMV-seronegative. The CDR3 DNA is TGTGCCAGCAGCACTCCATACGGACTAGCGGGGGACACAGATACGCAGTATTTT. Its translation: CASSTPYGLAGDTDTQYF.